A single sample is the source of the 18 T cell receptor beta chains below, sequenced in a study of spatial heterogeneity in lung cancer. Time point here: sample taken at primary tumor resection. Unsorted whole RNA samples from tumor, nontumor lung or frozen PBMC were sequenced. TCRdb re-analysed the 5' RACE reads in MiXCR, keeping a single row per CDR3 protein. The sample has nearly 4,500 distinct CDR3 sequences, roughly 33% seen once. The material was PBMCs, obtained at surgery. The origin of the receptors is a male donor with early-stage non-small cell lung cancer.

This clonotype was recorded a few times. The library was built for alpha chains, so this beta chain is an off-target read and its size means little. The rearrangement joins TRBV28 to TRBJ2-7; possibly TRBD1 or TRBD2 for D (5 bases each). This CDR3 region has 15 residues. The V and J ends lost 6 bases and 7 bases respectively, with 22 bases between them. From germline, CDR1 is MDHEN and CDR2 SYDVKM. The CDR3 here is CASRDRVGDLSEQYF. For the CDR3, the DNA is TGTGCCAGCAGGGATCGGGTGGGGGATTTGAGTGAGCAGTACTTC.

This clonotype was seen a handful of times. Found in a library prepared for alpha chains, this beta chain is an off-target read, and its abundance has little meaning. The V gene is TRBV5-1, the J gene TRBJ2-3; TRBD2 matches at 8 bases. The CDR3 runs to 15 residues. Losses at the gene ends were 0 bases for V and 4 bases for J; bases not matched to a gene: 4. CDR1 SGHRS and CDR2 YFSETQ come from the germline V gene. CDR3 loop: CASSLGSGSPDTQYF. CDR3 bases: TGCGCCAGCAGCTTGGGCAGCGGGAGCCCAGATACGCAGTATTTT.

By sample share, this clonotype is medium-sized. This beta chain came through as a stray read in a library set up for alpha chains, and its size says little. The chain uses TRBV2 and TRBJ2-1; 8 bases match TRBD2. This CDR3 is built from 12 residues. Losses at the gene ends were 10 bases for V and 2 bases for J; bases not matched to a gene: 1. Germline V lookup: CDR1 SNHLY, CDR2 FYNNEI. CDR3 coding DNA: TGTGCCACGGGAGGGCCCTACAATGAGCAGTTCTTC. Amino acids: CATGGPYNEQFF.

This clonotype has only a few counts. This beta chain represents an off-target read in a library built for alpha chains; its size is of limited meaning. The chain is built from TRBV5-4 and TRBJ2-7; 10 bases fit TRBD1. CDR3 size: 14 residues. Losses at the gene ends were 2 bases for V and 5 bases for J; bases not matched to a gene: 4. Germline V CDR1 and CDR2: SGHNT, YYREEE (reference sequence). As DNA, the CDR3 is TGTGCCAGCAGCTTAGACAGGGGGCGGAACGAGCAGTACTTC. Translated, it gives CASSLDRGRNEQYF.

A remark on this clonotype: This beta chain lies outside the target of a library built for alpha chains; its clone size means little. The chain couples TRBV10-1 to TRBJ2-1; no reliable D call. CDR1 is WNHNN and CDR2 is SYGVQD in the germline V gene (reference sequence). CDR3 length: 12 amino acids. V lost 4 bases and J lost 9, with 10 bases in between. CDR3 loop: CASSVGGPEQFF. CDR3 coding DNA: TGCGCCAGCAGTGTAGGTGGGCCTGAGCAGTTCTTC.

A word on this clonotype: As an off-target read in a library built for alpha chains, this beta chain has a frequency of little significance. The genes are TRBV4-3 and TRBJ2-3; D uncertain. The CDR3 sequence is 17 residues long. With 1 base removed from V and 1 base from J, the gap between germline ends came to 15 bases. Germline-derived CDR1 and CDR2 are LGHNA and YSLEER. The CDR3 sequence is CASSQVGWLRGTDTQYF. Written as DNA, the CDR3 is TGCGCCAGCAGCCAAGTTGGTTGGCTACGCGGCACAGATACGCAGTATTTT.

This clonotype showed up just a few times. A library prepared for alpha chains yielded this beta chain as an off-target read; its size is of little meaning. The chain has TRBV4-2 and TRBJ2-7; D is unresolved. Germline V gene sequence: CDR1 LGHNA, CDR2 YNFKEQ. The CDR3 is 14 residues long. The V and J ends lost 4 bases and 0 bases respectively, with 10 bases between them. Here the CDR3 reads CASSRDLSSYEQYF. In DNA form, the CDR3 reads TGTGCCAGCAGCCGAGATCTTAGCTCCTACGAGCAGTACTTC.

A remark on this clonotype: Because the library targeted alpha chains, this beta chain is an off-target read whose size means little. The CDR3 DNA is TGTGCCAGCAGCTCGGGACTCCTTCCCTACGAGCAGTACTTC. Translating it yields CASSSGLLPYEQYF. The chain combines TRBV7-2 with TRBJ2-7; weak D call: TRBD2 (6 bases). Trimming removed 4 bases at V and 2 bases at J, with 12 bases between. The CDR3 has 14 amino acids. Germline CDR1 and CDR2: SGHTA and FQGNSA.

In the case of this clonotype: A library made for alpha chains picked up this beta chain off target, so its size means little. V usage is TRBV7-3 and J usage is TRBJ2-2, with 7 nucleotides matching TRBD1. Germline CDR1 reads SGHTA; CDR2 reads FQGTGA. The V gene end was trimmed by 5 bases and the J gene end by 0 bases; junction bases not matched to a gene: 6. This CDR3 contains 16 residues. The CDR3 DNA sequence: TGTGCCAGCAGCAAGGACAGGAGCGCGAACACCGGGGAGCTGTTTTTT. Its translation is CASSKDRSANTGELFF.

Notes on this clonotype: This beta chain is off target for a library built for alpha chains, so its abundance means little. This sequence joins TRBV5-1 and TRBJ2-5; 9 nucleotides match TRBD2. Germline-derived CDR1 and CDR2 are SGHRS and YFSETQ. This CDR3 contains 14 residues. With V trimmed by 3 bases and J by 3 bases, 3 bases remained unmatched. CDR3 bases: TGCGCCAGCAGCTCCATAGCGGGAGAAGAGACCCAGTACTTC. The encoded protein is CASSSIAGEETQYF.

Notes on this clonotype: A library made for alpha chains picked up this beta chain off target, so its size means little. The CDR3 is CASSARDRASYEQYF. The DNA of the CDR3 is TGTGCCAGCAGCGCCCGGGACAGGGCCTCCTACGAGCAGTACTTC. The gene calls are TRBV7-2 and TRBJ2-7; TRBD1 aligns across 9 bases. Unmatched junction bases numbered 5, after V lost 5 bases and J lost 0 bases. Germline CDR1 is SGHTA and CDR2 is FQGNSA. The CDR3 has 15 amino acids.

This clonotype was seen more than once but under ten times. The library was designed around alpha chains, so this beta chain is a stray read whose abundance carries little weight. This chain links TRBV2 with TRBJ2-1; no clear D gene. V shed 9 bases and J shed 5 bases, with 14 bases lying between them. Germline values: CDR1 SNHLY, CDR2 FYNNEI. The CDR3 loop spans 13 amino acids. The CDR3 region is CARTNALDNEQFF. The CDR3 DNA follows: TGTGCCAGAACCAATGCCCTGGACAATGAGCAGTTCTTC.

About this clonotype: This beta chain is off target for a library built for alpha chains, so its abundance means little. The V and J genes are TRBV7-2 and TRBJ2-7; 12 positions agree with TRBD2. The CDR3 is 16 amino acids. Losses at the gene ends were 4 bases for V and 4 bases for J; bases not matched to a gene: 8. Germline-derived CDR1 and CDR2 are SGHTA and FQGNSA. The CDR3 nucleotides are TGTGCCAGCAGCTGGGGGCTAGCGGGAGGGCCGTACGAGCAGTACTTC. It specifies CASSWGLAGGPYEQYF.

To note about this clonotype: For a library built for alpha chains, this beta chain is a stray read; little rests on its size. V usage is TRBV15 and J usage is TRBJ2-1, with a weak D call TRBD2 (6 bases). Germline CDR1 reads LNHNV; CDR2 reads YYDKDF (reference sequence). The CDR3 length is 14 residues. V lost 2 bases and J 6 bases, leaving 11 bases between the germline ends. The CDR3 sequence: CATSRPGTPNEQFF. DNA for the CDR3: TGTGCCACCAGCAGACCTGGGACTCCCAATGAGCAGTTCTTC.

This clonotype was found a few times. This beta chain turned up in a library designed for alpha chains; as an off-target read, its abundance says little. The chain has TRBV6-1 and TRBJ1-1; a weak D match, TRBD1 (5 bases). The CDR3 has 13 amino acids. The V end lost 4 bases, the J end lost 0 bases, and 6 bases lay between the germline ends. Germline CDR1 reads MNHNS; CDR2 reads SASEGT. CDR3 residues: CASSGQMNTEAFF. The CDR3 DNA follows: TGTGCCAGCAGTGGACAGATGAACACTGAAGCTTTCTTT.

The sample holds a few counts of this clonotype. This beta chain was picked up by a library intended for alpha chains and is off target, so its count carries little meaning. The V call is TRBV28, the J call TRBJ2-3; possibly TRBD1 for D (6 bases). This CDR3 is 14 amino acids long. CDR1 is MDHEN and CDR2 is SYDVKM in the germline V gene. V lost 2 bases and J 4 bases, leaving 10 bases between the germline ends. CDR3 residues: CASSLPTGPDTQYF. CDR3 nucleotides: TGTGCCAGCAGTTTACCAACAGGGCCAGATACGCAGTATTTT.

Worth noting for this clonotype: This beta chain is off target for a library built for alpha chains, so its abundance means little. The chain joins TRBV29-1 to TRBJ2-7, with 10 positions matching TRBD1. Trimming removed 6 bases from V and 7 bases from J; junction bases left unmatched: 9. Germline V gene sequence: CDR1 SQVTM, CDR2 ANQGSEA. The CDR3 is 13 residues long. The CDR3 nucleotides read TGCAGCGTGCCGGGACAGGGGCTTTATGAGCAGTACTTC. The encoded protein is CSVPGQGLYEQYF.

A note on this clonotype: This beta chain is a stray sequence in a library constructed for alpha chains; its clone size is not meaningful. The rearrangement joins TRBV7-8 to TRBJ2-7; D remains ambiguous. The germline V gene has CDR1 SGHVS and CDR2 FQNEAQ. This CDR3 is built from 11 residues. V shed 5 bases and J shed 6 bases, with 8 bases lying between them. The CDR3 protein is CASSTWGEQYF. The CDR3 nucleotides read TGTGCCAGCAGCACGTGGGGCGAGCAGTACTTC.